One and the same sample provided the 7 T cell receptor beta chains below, sequenced in a study of breast tumors, draining lymph nodes, adjacent tissues. In TCRdb, the multiplex PCR reads were re-called with MiXCR into one record per CDR3 protein. The data show approximately 170,000 distinct CDR3 sequences, approximately 30% seen once. Breast cancer patients provided tissue from their axillary draining lymph nodes. Material for sequencing was axillary lymph node tissue. The receptors stem from a female donor with breast cancer. Some clones in this sample may be carry-over from other donors' samples.

This clonotype was counted many times. This rearrangement joins TRBV5-5 to TRBJ1-3, with 7 bases identical to TRBD1. Per the germline V gene, CDR1 is SGHKS and CDR2 is YYEKEE (reference sequence). V dropped 4 bases and J dropped 2; count of bases not matched to a gene: 15. The CDR3 extends over 18 amino acids. CDR3: CASSPSGGESLTGNTIYF. Written as DNA, the CDR3 is TGTGCCAGCAGCCCCTCAGGGGGTGAAAGTCTAACTGGAAACACCATATATTTT.

The chain couples TRBV7-9 to TRBJ2-1, with D hard to call. Trimming shortened V by 7 bases and J by 4 bases, and 17 bases separated the two germline ends. In germline, CDR1 is SEHNR, CDR2 FQNEAQ (reference sequence). CDR3 length: 15 amino acids. The CDR3 region is CASTLSAGPYNEQFF. In DNA, the CDR3 is TGTGCCAGCACCCTCTCCGCCGGGCCTTACAATGAGCAGTTCTTC.

This clonotype was observed a few times. CDR3 region: CASSYDRPSPYEQYF. In nucleotides, the CDR3 is TGTGCCAGCAGTTACGACAGGCCCTCACCCTACGAGCAGTACTTC. This chain joins TRBV6-2 or TRBV6-3 and TRBJ2-7, with D possibly being TRBD1 (6 bases). The length of the CDR3 is 15 residues. Between the trimmed V and J ends, which lost 2 bases and 2 bases, there was a span of 13 bases. The V gene's germline CDR1 is MNHEY and CDR2 SVGEGT.

J is TRBJ2-1 and V is TRBV12-3 or TRBV12-4, with TRBD2 identical over 11 bases. The CDR3 covers 15 residues. V trimming: 3 bases; J trimming: 8 bases; junction bases outside the gene matches: 6. The CDR3 bases are TGTGCCAGCAGTTTCGCGCTAGCGGGAGGCCATGAGCAGTTCTTC. Translation gives CASSFALAGGHEQFF.

Only a few counts were recorded for this clonotype. This chain uses TRBV6-5 with TRBJ2-1; TRBD2 agrees at 11 bases. Germline CDR1 MNHEY, CDR2 SVGAGI. V shed 7 bases, J shed 0 bases, and the junction held 11 bases outside the gene matches. The CDR3 has 18 amino acids. CDR3 loop: CASNVAGGGNPSYNEQFF. DNA for the CDR3: TGTGCCAGCAATGTAGCGGGAGGGGGAAACCCCTCCTACAATGAGCAGTTCTTC.

J is TRBJ1-6 and V is TRBV2; unclear D gene. Germline V lookup: CDR1 SNHLY, CDR2 FYNNEI. There are 13 residues in the CDR3. Trimming left V 7 bases short and J 9 bases short, with 13 bases between. Here the CDR3 DNA reads TGTGCCAGCATTTCGGACGAGGGTTCACCCCTCCACTTT. This gives the protein CASISDEGSPLHF.

Ten or more counts support this clonotype. The genes are TRBV7-8 and TRBJ2-3; D possibly corresponds to TRBD2 (5 bases). Germline CDR1 SGHVS, CDR2 FQNEAQ. V lost 0 bases to trimming and J lost 5 bases, with 12 bases between them. The CDR3 runs 15 residues. The CDR3 DNA is TGTGCCAGCAGCTTAGCGCTCCGAGGGCAAGATACGCAGTATTTT. Translated: CASSLALRGQDTQYF.